Included here is one TCR beta chain sequence, with context. Its antigen is not identified. TRB rearrangements were amplified by multiplex PCR with BIOMED2 TRB-A/B primers. MiXCR, run by TCRdb on the multiplex PCR reads, gives a single entry per CDR3 protein. The sample shows about 17,000 distinct CDR3 sequences, 28% of them seen only once. Blood genomic DNA input for TRB amplification was 250-500 ng. This sample was included in a study of T and B cells in COVID-19 patients. Across the study: Most recovered patients had mild to moderate COVID-19 treated as outpatients. Comorbidities linked to unfavorable COVID-19 outcome were present in 18 of 20 active-infection patients. Study-wide findings and caveats: Blood from mildly ill patients while symptomatic, and early samples from severe cases, were scarce.

Source material: blood. This receptor was identified in a human donor who had recovered from COVID-19.

The DNA for the CDR3 is TGTGCCAGCAGGACGAGGGACAGGGGGCTATCTAATGAAAAACTGTTTTTT. Residues: CASRTRDRGLSNEKLFF. The chain is built from TRBV6-1 and TRBJ1-4; 12 nucleotides match TRBD1. Germline assignment: CDR1 MNHNS and CDR2 SASEGT. CDR3 size: 17 residues. The J segment lost 3 bases and the V segment lost 6 bases, leaving 8 bases of the junction unmatched.